The T cell receptor beta chain described here comes from a study of T cell repertoires in cytomegalovirus infection. Across the whole study: Recently described HLA-C-restricted plus well-studied HLA-B-restricted CMV epitopes were used. Indications came from public TCR beta signatures; they pointed to CMV infection and to a matching HLA type.

Germline lookup yields CDR1 MNHEY and CDR2 SVGEGT. This CDR3 is 17 amino acids long. V was pared by 6 bases and J by 4 bases, with 22 bases between. In its sample, this clonotype was seen once. Its target is unknown. Study results and limitations: The cumulative frequency of public TCR beta families distinguished individuals who carried CMV together with the relevant HLA. HLA-C-restricted TCR beta clonotypes specific for CMV led the ex vivo response.

TCRdb passed the reads through MiXCR, listing each CDR3 protein once. Of under 500,000 distinct CDR3 sequences listed, 40% to 50% are singletons. The specimen was cultured PBMCs, collected from culture after CMV antigen stimulation. The genes are TRBV6-2 or TRBV6-3 and TRBJ1-5; perhaps TRBD1 as D (5 bases). The receptor was derived from a human donor in good health (CMV status not recorded). Some clones in this sample may be carry-over from other donors' samples. The CDR3 nucleotides are TGTGCCAGCAGACCGGCTCGGGGGGGTTTCGGGAATCAGCCCCAGCATTTT. This encodes CASRPARGGFGNQPQHF.